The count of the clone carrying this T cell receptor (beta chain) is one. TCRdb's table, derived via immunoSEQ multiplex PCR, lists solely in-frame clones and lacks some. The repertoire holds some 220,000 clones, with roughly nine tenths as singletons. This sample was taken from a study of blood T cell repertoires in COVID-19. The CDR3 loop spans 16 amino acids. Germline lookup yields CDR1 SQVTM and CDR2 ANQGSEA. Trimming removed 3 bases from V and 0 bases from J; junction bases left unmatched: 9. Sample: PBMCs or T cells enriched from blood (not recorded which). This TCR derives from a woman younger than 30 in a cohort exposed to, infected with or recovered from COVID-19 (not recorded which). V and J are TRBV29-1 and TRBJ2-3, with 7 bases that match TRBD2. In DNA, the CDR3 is TGCAGCGTTGATAGAGGGGAGGGAGACAGCACAGATACGCAGTATTTT. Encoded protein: CSVDRGEGDSTDTQYF.